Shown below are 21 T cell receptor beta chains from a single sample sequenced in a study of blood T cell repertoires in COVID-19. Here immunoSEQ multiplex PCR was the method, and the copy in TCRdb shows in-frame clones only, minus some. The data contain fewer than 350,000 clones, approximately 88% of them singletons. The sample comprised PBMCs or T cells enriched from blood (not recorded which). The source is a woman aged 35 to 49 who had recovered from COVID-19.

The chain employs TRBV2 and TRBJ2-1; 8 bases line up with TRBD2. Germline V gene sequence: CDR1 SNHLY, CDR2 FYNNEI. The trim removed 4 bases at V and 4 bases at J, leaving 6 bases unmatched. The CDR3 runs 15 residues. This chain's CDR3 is CASSASGRRYNEQFF. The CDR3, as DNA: TGTGCCAGCAGTGCCAGCGGGAGACGTTACAATGAGCAGTTCTTC.

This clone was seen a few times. The CDR3 DNA reads as TGCGCCAGCCTCGGAGGGACAGCGAACACCGGGGAGCTGTTTTTT. Translation: CASLGGTANTGELFF. The chain combines TRBV5-1 with TRBJ2-2, with a possible D match to TRBD1 (7 bases). Trimming shortened V by 7 bases and J by 0 bases, and 13 bases separated the two germline ends. Germline loops: CDR1 SGHRS, CDR2 YFSETQ. The CDR3 extends over 15 amino acids.

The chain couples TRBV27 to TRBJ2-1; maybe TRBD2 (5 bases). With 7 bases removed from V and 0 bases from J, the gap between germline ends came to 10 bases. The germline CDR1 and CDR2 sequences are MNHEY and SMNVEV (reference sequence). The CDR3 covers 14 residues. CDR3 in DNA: TGTGCCAGCATGCGGGCCAGCTCCTACAATGAGCAGTTCTTC. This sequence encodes CASMRASSYNEQFF.

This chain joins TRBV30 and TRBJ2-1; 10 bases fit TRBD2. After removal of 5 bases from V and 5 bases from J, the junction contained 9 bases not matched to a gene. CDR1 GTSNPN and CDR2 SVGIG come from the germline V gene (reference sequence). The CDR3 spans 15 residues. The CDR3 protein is CAWGSWTSGNNEQFF. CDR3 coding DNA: TGTGCCTGGGGCTCGTGGACTAGCGGCAACAATGAGCAGTTCTTC.

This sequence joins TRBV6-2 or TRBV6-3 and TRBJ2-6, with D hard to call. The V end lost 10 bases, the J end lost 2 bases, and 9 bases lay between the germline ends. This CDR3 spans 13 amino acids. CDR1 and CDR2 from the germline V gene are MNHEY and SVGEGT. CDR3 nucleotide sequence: TGTGCCATCAGCGAGGCTGGGGCCAACGTCCTGACTTTC. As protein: CAISEAGANVLTF.

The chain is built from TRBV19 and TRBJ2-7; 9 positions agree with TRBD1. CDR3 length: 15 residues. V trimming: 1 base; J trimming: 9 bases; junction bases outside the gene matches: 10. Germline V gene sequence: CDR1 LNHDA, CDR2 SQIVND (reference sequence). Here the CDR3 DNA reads TGTGCCAGTAGTATAGGGACAGGGGCCGCAAAAGGGCAGTACTTC. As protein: CASSIGTGAAKGQYF.

The CDR3 here is CSVDTSGDTGELFF. The CDR3 DNA follows: TGCAGCGTCGATACTAGCGGGGACACCGGGGAGCTGTTTTTT. The chain combines TRBV29-1 with TRBJ2-2; 10 nucleotides align to TRBD2. The CDR3 consists of 14 residues. From germline, CDR1 is SQVTM and CDR2 ANQGSEA. With 6 bases clipped from V and 3 bases from J, the junction kept 4 bases outside the gene matches.

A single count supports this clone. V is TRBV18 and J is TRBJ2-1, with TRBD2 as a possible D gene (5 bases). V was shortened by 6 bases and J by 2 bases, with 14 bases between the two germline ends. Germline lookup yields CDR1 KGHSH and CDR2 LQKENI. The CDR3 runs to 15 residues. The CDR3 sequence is CASSTSGPPYNEQFF. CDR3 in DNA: TGTGCCAGCTCCACAAGCGGCCCCCCCTACAATGAGCAGTTCTTC.

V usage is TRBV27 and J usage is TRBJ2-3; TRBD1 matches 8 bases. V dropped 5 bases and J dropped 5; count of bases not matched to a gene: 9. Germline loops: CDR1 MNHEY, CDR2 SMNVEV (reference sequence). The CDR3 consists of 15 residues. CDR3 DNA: TGTGCCAGCAGTCCGAGGGACAGGAGGGTAGATACGCAGTATTTT. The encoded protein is CASSPRDRRVDTQYF.

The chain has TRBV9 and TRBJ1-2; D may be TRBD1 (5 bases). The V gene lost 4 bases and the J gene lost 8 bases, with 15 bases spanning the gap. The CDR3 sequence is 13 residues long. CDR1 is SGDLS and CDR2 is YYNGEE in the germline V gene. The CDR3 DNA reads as TGTGCCAGCAGCACAGACCGGGGGGAAGGCTACACCTTC. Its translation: CASSTDRGEGYTF.

The CDR3 DNA sequence: TGTGCCAGCAGTTCCCCCGGACAGGGAGGGAGCAATCAGCCCCAGCATTTT. It translates to CASSSPGQGGSNQPQHF. This sequence joins TRBV28 and TRBJ1-5, with TRBD1 identical over 8 bases. The CDR3 is 17 residues long. Germline CDR1 is MDHEN and CDR2 is SYDVKM. V was clipped by 4 bases and J by 1 base; unmatched bases: 9.

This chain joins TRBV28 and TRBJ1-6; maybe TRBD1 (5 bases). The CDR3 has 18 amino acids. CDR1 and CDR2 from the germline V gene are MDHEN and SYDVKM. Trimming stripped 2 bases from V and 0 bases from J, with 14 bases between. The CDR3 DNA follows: TGTGCCAGCAGTTTAGGGGTCGGGGGAAGCTCCTATAATTCACCCCTCCACTTT. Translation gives CASSLGVGGSSYNSPLHF.

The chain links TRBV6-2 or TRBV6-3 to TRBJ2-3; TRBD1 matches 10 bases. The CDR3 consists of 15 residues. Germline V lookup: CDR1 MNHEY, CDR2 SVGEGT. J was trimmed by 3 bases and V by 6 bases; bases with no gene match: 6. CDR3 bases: TGTGCCAGCAGCCAAGACAGGGGGCGTACAGATACGCAGTATTTT. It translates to CASSQDRGRTDTQYF.

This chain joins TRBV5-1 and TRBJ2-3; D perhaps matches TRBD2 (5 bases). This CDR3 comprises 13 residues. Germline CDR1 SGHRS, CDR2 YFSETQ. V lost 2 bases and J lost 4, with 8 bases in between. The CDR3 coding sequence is TGCGCCAGCAGCTTTAAGGAGGCAGATACGCAGTATTTT. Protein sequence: CASSFKEADTQYF.

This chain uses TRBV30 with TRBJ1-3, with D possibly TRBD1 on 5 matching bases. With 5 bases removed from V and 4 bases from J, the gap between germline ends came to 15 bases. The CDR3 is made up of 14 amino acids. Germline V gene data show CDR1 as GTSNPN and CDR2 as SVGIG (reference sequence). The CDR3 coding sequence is TGTGCCTGGCTCCGACCTGGGGCCGGAAACACCATATATTTT. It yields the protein CAWLRPGAGNTIYF.

Written as DNA, the CDR3 is TGTGCCAGCGGGGGGTTGGGGGTGAACACCGGGGAGCTGTTTTTT. It specifies CASGGLGVNTGELFF. The V call is TRBV6-5, the J call TRBJ2-2; TRBD2 might be the D (6 bases). Trimming stripped 8 bases from V and 1 base from J, with 14 bases between. Germline CDR1 MNHEY, CDR2 SVGAGI. The CDR3 loop spans 15 amino acids.

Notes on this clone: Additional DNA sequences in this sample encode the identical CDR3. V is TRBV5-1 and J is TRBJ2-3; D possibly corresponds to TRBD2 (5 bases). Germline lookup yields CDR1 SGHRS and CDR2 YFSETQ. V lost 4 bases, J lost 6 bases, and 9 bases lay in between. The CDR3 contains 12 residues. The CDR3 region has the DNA TGCGCCAGCAGCCCCGAGGGTGATACGCAGTATTTT. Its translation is CASSPEGDTQYF. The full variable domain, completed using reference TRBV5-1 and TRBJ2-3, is KAGVTQTPRYLIKTRGQQVTLSCSPISGHRSVSWYQQTPGQGLQFLFEYFSETQRNKGNFPGRFSGRQFSNSRSEMNVSTLELGDSALYLCASSPEGDTQYFGPGTRLTVL.

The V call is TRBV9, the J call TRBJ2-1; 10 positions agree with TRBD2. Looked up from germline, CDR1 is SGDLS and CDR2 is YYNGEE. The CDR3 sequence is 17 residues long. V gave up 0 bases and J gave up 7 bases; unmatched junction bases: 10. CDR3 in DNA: TGTGCCAGCAGCGTAGAGGCTTGGGCTAGCGGGAGTAATGAGCAGTTCTTC. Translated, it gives CASSVEAWASGSNEQFF.

The CDR3 reads CASSPLGGAPYNEQFF. DNA of the CDR3: TGTGCCAGCAGTCCCTTGGGGGGGGCCCCTTACAATGAGCAGTTCTTC. The chain joins TRBV27 to TRBJ2-1, with a possible D match to TRBD2 (7 bases). Looked up from germline, CDR1 is MNHEY and CDR2 is SMNVEV (reference sequence). V was trimmed by 5 bases and J by 4 bases, leaving 18 bases between them. The CDR3 is 16 amino acids.

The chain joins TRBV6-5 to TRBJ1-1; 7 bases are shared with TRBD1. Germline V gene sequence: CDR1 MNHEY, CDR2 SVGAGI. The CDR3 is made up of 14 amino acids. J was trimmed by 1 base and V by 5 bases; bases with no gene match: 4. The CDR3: CASSQTGPNTEAFF. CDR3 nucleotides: TGTGCCAGCAGTCAGACAGGGCCGAACACTGAAGCTTTCTTT.

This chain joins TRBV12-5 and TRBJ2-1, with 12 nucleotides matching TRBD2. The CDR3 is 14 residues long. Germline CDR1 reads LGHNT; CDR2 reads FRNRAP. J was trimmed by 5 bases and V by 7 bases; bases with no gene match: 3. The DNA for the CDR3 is TGTGCTAGTGCCAGGACTAGCGGGAACAATGAGCAGTTCTTC. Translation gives CASARTSGNNEQFF.